This T cell receptor (beta chain) was documented in a study of OX40 agonist ivuxolimab in advanced cancers. Broadly, across the study: The costimulatory receptor OX40 (CD134) was targeted by ivuxolimab, a fully human IgG2 agonistic monoclonal antibody. Intravenous ivuxolimab was administered to patients every 2 weeks at six dose levels: 0.01, 0.1, 0.3, 1.5, 3 and 10 mg/kg. Among the approximately 50 dose-escalation patients, approximately 20 had hepatocellular carcinoma, 15 or so melanoma, 9 renal cell carcinoma and 9 head and neck cancer. In the dose-escalation cohort, approximately 82% of patients were male, and the mean age was around 65 years with a range of roughly 23 to 90. Patients were allowed to have had prior anti-PD-1, anti-PD-L1 or anti-CTLA-4 therapy, and approximately 40% of the dose-escalation patients had previously received checkpoint inhibitors. Partial responses occurred in three dose-escalation patients, of whom one had hepatocellular carcinoma and two had cutaneous melanoma. Peripheral TCRbeta sequencing aimed to test whether ivuxolimab altered TCR sequence diversity and caused clonal T-cell expansion. The monotherapy dose-escalation portion (N ≈ 50 patients) of the phase I ivuxolimab trial is reported in the paper.

The CDR3, cysteine through phenylalanine, is 14 amino acids long. Only CDR3 DNA is held: 42 bases, read in frame from base 1. The germline V gene supplies CDR1 MDHEN and CDR2 SYDVKM. V has 4 bases trimmed and J has 3 bases trimmed; junction bases matching no gene number 5. A remark on this clone: The antigen this receptor binds is unknown. The sample holds no much larger clone one base away, and base qualities are not on file.

Patients with autoimmune disease history or receiving systemic immunosuppression were excluded from the trial. In every dose cohort, peripheral blood was drawn for TCR sequencing at baseline, cycle 4 day 1, and cycle 7 day 1. Samples came from an open-label, multicenter, first-in-human phase I dose-escalation trial of ivuxolimab. Adults with locally advanced or metastatic melanoma, renal cell carcinoma, hepatocellular carcinoma or head and neck squamous cell carcinoma were enrolled in the trial. Before TCR sequencing, CD4+ T cells and CD8+ T cells from peripheral blood were sorted into separate populations. For sequencing of the TCRbeta CDR3 region, genomic DNA was extracted from the sorted cells. TCRbeta CDR3 regions were sequenced using the immunoSEQ Assay. TCRdb carries this immuneACCESS record with in-frame sequences only. Its versions omit some clonotypes, under half of them owing to an unresolved V gene in the studies checked, with the rest unexplained. The sample table contains some 41,000 clones; only one count was recorded for under 95% of them. The leading ten clones occupy approximately 18% of the sample.

On the study overall, not on this receptor specifically: Clonal expansion of both CD4+ and CD8+ blood T cells was observed from baseline to week 6 at doses 0.1 to 3.0 mg/kg. Low levels of normalized T-cell clonal expansion were also shown by some nonresponding patients. The antigen specificity of the clonally expanded peripheral T cells was not determined. After ivuxolimab, CD8+ T cells had more expanded clones than CD4+ T cells on average. In partial responders in the 0.1-3.0 mg/kg groups, normalized peripheral clonal expansion was found to be among the lowest, especially among CD8+ T cells.

The sequence was collected from an adult with an advanced solid tumor such as melanoma, head and neck, liver or kidney cancer. The chain was built from TRBV28 and TRBJ2-7, and 8 bases in between align with TRBD1. The starting material was CD4+ or CD8+ T cells sorted from blood, obtained in a trial of the OX40 agonist ivuxolimab. The DNA sequence reads TGTGCCAGCAGTTCAGGGGGCCTTGACTACGAGCAGTACTTC. It is translated as CASSSGGLDYEQYF.